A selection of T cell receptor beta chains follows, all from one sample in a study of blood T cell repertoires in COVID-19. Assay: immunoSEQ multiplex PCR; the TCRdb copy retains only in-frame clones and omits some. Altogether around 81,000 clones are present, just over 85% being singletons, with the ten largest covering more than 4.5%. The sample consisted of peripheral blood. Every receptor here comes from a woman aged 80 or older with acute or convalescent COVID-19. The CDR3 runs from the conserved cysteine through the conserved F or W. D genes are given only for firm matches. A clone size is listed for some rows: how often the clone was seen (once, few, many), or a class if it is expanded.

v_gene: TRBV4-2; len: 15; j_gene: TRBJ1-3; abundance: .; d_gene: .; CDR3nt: TGTGCCAGCAGCCAGACAACGAGCTCTGGAAACACCATATATTTT; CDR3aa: CASSQTTSSGNTIYF
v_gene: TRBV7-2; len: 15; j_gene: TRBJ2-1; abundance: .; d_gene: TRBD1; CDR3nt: TGTGCCAGCAGGAAACCGGGACAGTCCTACAATGAGCAGTTCTTC; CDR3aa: CASRKPGQSYNEQFF
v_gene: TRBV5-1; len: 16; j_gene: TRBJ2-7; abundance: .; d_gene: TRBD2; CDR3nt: TGCGCCAGCAGCACGACTAGCGGGAGGCCCCCCTACGAGCAGTACTTC; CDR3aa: CASSTTSGRPPYEQYF
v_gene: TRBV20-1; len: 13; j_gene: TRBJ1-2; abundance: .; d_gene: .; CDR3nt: TGCAGTGCTAGTGAAGACAGTGGCTATGGCTACACCTTC; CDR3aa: CSASEDSGYGYTF
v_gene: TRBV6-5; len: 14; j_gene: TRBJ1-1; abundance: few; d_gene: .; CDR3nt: TGTGCCAGCAGAAGAGAGGGCGGAACTTTTGAAGCTTTCTTT; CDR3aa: CASRREGGTFEAFF
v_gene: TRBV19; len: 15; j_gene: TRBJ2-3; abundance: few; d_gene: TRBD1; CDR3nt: TGTGCCAGTAGTATAAACACAGGGGGTTTAGATACGCAGTATTTT; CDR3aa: CASSINTGGLDTQYF
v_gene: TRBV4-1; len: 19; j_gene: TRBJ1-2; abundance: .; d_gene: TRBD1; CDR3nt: TGCGCCAGCAGCCAAGATTCGAAGGGACAGACCGTGGTTAACTATGGCTACACCTTC; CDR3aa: CASSQDSKGQTVVNYGYTF
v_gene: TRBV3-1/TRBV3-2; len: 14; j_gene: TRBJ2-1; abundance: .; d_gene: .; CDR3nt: TGTGCCAGCAGCCAAGACCCGAGTTCCCATGAGCAGTTCTTC; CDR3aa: CASSQDPSSHEQFF
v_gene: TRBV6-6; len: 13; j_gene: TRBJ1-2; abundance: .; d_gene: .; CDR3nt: TGTGCCAGCAGCTCCACAGGGAACTATGGCTACACCTTC; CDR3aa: CASSSTGNYGYTF
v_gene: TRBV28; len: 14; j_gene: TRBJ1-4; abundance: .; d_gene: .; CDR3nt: TGTGCCAGCAGTTCCCCGGGTTCAAATGAAAAACTGTTTTTT; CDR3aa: CASSSPGSNEKLFF
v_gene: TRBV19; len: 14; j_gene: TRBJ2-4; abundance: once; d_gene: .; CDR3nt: TGTGCCAGTAGTATCCCCGCGGGGAGTGACATTCAGTACTTC; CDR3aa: CASSIPAGSDIQYF
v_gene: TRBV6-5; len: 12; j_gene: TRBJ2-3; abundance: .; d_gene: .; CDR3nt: TGTGCCAGCAGGGGGGCTGCAGATACGCAGTATTTT; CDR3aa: CASRGAADTQYF
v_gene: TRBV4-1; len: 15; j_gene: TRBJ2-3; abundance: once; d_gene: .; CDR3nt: TGCGCCAGCAGCCTCGGAGGTGTTGGCACAGATACGCAGTATTTT; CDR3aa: CASSLGGVGTDTQYF
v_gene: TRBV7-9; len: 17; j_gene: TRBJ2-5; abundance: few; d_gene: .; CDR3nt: TGTGCCAGCAGCTTAGGGTTTAGCGGAGGCTTCCAAGAGACCCAGTACTTC; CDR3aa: CASSLGFSGGFQETQYF
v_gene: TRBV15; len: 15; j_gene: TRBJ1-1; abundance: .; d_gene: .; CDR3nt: TGTGCCACCAGGGGGCAAATTGGGAAGAACACTGAAGCTTTCTTT; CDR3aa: CATRGQIGKNTEAFF
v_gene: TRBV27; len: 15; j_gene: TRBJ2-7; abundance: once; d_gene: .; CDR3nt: TGTGCCAGCAGTTTAACGGTCGTTGAGGCTTACGAGCAGTACTTC; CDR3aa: CASSLTVVEAYEQYF
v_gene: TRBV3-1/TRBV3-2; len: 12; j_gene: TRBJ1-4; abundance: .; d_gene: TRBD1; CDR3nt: TGTGCCTCGGGACAGAGTAACGAAAAACTGTTTTTT; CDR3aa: CASGQSNEKLFF
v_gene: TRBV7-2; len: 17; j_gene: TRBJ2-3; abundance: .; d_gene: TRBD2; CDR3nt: TGTGCCAGCAGCTCACAAAGACTAGCGGGGGTTGGAGATACGCAGTATTTT; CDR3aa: CASSSQRLAGVGDTQYF
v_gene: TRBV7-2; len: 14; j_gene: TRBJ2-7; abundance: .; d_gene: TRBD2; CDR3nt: TGTGCCAGCAGCGGGGGGGGGTCCTCCTACGAGCAGTACTTC; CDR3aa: CASSGGGSSYEQYF
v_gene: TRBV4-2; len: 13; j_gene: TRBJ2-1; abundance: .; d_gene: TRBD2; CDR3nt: TGTGCCAGCAGCCTCTCGGAGCGGGAGCCTCAGTTCTTC; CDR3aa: CASSLSEREPQFF
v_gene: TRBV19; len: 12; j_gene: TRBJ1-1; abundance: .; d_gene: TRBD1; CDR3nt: TGTGCCAGTAGTAGGACAGGGAAGGACGCTTTCTTT; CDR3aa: CASSRTGKDAFF
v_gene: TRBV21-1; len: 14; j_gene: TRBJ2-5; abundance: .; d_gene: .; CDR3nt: TGTGCCATTTCTAGCGGGGGGGCCGCTGAGACCCAGTACTTC; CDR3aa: CAISSGGAAETQYF
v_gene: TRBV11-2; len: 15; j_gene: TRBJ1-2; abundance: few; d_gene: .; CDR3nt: TGTGCCAGCAGCTTAGTTCAGGGGTGGAACTATGGCTACACCTTC; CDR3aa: CASSLVQGWNYGYTF
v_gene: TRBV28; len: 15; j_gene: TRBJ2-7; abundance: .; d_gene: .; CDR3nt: TGTGCCAGCAGTTTCTTGGTCCCCCGGGAATTCGAGCAGTACTTC; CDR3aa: CASSFLVPREFEQYF
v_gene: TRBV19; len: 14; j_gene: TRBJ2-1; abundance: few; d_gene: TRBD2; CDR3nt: TGTGCCAGTACCGGGACTAGTATAGTCAATGAGCAGTTCTTC; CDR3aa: CASTGTSIVNEQFF
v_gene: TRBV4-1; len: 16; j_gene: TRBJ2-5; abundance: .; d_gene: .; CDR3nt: TGCGCCAGCAGCCCCCCCGGCCTGAACAGTAAAGAGACCCAGTACTTC; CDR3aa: CASSPPGLNSKETQYF
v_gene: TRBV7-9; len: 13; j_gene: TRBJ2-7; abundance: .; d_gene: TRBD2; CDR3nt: TGTGCCAGCACAGGCGGGGGGGCAGGCGAGCAGTACTTC; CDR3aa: CASTGGGAGEQYF
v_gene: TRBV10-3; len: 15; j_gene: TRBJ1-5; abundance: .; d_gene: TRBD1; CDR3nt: TGTGCCACCGGGACAGGGTCCAATAGCAATCAGCCCCAGCATTTT; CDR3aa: CATGTGSNSNQPQHF
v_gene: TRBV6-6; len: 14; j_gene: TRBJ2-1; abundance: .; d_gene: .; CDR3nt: TGTGCCAGCAGTTTCGGGACTCCCTACAATGAGCAGTTCTTC; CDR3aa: CASSFGTPYNEQFF
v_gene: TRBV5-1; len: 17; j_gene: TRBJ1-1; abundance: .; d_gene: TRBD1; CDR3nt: TGCGCCAGCAGCTCCGGACAGGGCTGGCAGTTGAACACTGAAGCTTTCTTT; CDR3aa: CASSSGQGWQLNTEAFF
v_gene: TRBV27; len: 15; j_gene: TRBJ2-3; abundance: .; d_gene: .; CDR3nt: TGTGCCAGCAGCCCCCGGTCTAGCGGCACAGATACGCAGTATTTT; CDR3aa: CASSPRSSGTDTQYF
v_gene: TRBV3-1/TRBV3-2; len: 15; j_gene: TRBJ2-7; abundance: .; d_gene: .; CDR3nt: TGTGCCAGCAGCCGAGACACTAGAGGGCTGTACGAGCAGTACTTC; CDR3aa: CASSRDTRGLYEQYF
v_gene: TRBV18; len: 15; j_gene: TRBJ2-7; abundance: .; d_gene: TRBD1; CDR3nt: TGTGCCAGCTCACCCCGACAGGGATCACCCTACGAGCAGTACTTC; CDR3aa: CASSPRQGSPYEQYF
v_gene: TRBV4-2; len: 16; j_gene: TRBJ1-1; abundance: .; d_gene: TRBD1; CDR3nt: TGTGCCAGCAGCCCGGGTCAGGGGGTGGGTAACACTGAAGCTTTCTTT; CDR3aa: CASSPGQGVGNTEAFF
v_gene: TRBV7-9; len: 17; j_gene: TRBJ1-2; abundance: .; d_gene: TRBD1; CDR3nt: TGTGCCAGCAGCTTACTCAGCCCCAGGGGGCTCGTAGGGGGCTACACCTTC; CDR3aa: CASSLLSPRGLVGGYTF
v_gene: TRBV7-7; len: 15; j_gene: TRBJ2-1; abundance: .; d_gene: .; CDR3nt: TGTGCTAGCAGCTTAGGTTCGAGCTCCTACAATGAGCAGTTCTTC; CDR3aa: CASSLGSSSYNEQFF
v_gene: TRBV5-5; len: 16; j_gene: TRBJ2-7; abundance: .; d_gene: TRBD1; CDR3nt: TGTGCCAGCAGCTTAGTGACAGGGGGTGCCTCCTACGAGCAGTACTTC; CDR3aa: CASSLVTGGASYEQYF
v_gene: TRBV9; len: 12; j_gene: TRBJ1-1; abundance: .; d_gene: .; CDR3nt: TGTGCCAGCAGCCAGACGACTACTGAAGCTTTCTTT; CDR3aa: CASSQTTTEAFF
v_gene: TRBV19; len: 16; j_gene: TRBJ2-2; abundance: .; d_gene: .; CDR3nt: TGTGCCAGTAGTATTTTCGGACAGCCGAACACCGGGGAGCTGTTTTTT; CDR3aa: CASSIFGQPNTGELFF
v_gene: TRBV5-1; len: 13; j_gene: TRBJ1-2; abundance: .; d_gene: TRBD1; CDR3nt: TGCGCCAGCGCCCCCCGGGACAGTTATGGCTACACCTTC; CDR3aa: CASAPRDSYGYTF
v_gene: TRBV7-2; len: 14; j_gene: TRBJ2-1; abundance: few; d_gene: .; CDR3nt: TGTGCCAGCAGCTTAGACGGCGGGGTGAATGAGCAGTTCTTC; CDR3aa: CASSLDGGVNEQFF
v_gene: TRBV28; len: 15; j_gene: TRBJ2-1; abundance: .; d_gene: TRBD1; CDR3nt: TGTGCCAGCACCACCCCCGGGACAGGGGGCAATGAGCAGTTCTTC; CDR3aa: CASTTPGTGGNEQFF